This T cell receptor beta chain appears in the sequencing data of a study of graft-versus-host responses after intestinal transplantation. Turning to the study itself: Multivisceral, liver-intestinal, or isolated intestinal transplants were given to recipients. All recipients got anti-thymocyte globulin induction, then tacrolimus and steroids for about 3 years. Study conclusions and caveats: Declines in HvG clones occurring early post-transplant were associated with peak circulating GvH clone levels. The authors found GvH clones in recipient marrow, some appearing first in ileum or blood.

On this clone itself: The antigen is not known.

Sequenced by immunoSEQ multiplex PCR; TCRdb stores in-frame clones only, minus some. In the table there are approximately 6,200 clones, roughly 85% of which are singletons. The germline gives CDR1 ENHRY, CDR2 SYGVKD. The V segment lost 4 bases and the J segment 6 bases; nucleotides outside the gene matches: 7. The CDR3 length is 14 residues. Lymphocytes (intraepithelial and lamina propria) were released by processing the graft tissue. The sequence was obtained from a human patient who received an intestinal transplant, so some T cells may come from the graft donor. The chain couples TRBV10-3 to TRBJ2-3; 7 bases agree with TRBD1. Here the sequenced sample was ileum tissue, taken 307 days after intestinal transplant. The CDR3 DNA reads TGTGCCATCAGTGGAGGGGGCAGAGATGATACGCAGTATTTT. This translates into CAISGGGRDDTQYF.